The T cell receptor beta chain under discussion was sequenced for a study of response to subunit inactivated influenza vaccine. TCRdb passed the RT-PCR reads through MiXCR, listing each CDR3 protein once. Of approximately 700,000 distinct CDR3 sequences listed, about 15% are singletons. The CDR3 runs to 12 residues. CDR1 MGHDK and CDR2 SYGVNS come from the germline V gene. The ends were cut back, 10 bases at V and 1 base at J, with 11 bases in the middle. As concerns this clonotype: The antigen is undetermined.

Whole-study results and caveats: Authors suggested each seasonal flu vaccination may recruit only limited numbers of new T cells.

The rearrangement uses TRBV25-1 and TRBJ2-7; unclear D gene. Material: PBMCs from blood, obtained 11 to 12 days after vaccination. The sequence was obtained from a middle-aged man who received an inactivated influenza vaccine. The CDR3, as DNA: TGTGCCACTTCCCTTCCGTCCTACGAGCAGTACTTC. It is translated as CATSLPSYEQYF.